The sequence of this T cell receptor beta chain was determined in a study of shared clonotypes between healthy human individuals. This table comes from immunoSEQ multiplex PCR, and its TCRdb copy is limited to in-frame clones, with some not included. The sample holds under 1,900,000 clones, about 98.5% seen once. V shed 7 bases and J shed 2 bases, with 17 bases lying between them. This CDR3 has 14 residues. Germline CDR1 is SQVTM and CDR2 is ANQGSEA. The clonotype comes from a man aged 25 to 40 in good health. The specimen was naive CD4+ T cells sorted from blood. The sample's subset: CD45RA+ positively selected. The chain recombines TRBV29-1 with TRBJ1-1, with a tentative D call TRBD1 (6 bases). The CDR3 sequence is CSAEETGANTEAFF. CDR3 nucleotide sequence: TGCAGCGCAGAAGAGACAGGAGCTAACACTGAAGCTTTCTTT.